These T cell receptor beta chains were read from a single sample in a study of blood T cell repertoires in COVID-19. Some clones are missing from TCRdb's copy, which holds only in-frame ones; the method was immunoSEQ multiplex PCR. The sample holds fewer than 55,000 clones, 65% to 85% seen once. Sequenced input: peripheral blood. The receptors derive from a middle-aged man with acute or convalescent COVID-19. The CDR3 runs from the conserved cysteine through the conserved F or W. Fields, in order: V gene, J gene, clone size, D gene, CDR3 DNA, CDR3 protein. D genes are given only for firm matches. Size is omitted from some rows. Given values are once, few, many or a class for expanded clones.

TRBV7-9,TRBJ1-1,.,.,TGTGCCAGCAGCTTGGAAGGGGGGAACACTGAAGCTTTCTTT,CASSLEGGNTEAFF
TRBV28,TRBJ1-3,.,.,TGTGCCAGCAGTTTTATCGTCGCAGGGTGGAACACCATATATTTT,CASSFIVAGWNTIYF
TRBV7-2,TRBJ2-3,.,TRBD1,TGTGCCAGCAGCCCTGGACAGGGGGCAGGAGATACGCAGTATTTT,CASSPGQGAGDTQYF
TRBV19,TRBJ2-1,.,TRBD2,TGTGCCAGTAGTATAGATCCTATTAGGCCAGCGGGGGCGAGCAATGAGCAGTTCTTC,CASSIDPIRPAGASNEQFF
TRBV4-3,TRBJ2-3,.,.,TGCGCCAGCAGCCAAGGGACAGTCCTCACAGATACGCAGTATTTT,CASSQGTVLTDTQYF
TRBV6-1,TRBJ1-2,few,TRBD1,TGTGCCAGCAGTGAGACAGGGCGAGGCTACACCTTC,CASSETGRGYTF
TRBV12-5,TRBJ1-5,once,.,TGTGCTAGTGGTTTGGGGCAGGGTGGGATCCAGCCCCAGCATTTT,CASGLGQGGIQPQHF
TRBV21-1,TRBJ2-1,.,.,TGTGCCAGCAGCAAAGATAGGAGCCGTTTTTACAATGAGCAGTTCTTC,CASSKDRSRFYNEQFF
TRBV5-5,TRBJ1-1,.,.,TGTGCCAGCAGCTTGGCACTTACTAACACTGAAGCTTTCTTT,CASSLALTNTEAFF
TRBV9,TRBJ1-5,.,.,TGTGCCAGCAGCTTTTCAGGGGATCAGCCCCAGCATTTT,CASSFSGDQPQHF
TRBV2,TRBJ2-5,once,TRBD1,TGTGCCAGCAGTTCTAGGGGGACAGGGGGCGGGAGAGAGACCCAGTACTTC,CASSSRGTGGGRETQYF
TRBV7-2,TRBJ1-2,.,.,TGTGCCAGCTTTCAGGGTGGTACGAACTATGGCTACACCTTC,CASFQGGTNYGYTF
TRBV10-3,TRBJ2-1,.,TRBD2,TGTGCCATCATGGGCGGGGGGGCCGGTGAGCAGTTCTTC,CAIMGGGAGEQFF
TRBV30,TRBJ1-2,few,.,TGTGCCTGCCCCCACAGGGCGAAGGGCTACACCTTC,CACPHRAKGYTF
TRBV4-3,TRBJ1-2,few,.,TGCGCCAGCAGCCAAGACAGGGATAACTATGGCTACACCTTC,CASSQDRDNYGYTF
TRBV27,TRBJ2-6,.,TRBD1,TGTGCCAGCATCTCGACAGGGGGCCATTCGGCTGGGGCCAACGTCCTGACTTTC,CASISTGGHSAGANVLTF
TRBV5-1,TRBJ2-2,few,.,TGCGCCAGCAGCTCTGACATAACCGGGGAGCTGTTTTTT,CASSSDITGELFF
TRBV27,TRBJ2-4,.,.,TGTGCCAGCAGTTTCTCGGTAGCCAAAAACATTCAGTACTTC,CASSFSVAKNIQYF
TRBV5-1,TRBJ1-4,few,.,TGCGCCAGCAGCTTTGATTCGGGGGACGGTGAAAAACTGTTTTTT,CASSFDSGDGEKLFF
TRBV19,TRBJ2-3,.,.,TGTGCCAGTAGTGCAGACCTGACGGGTACGCAGTATTTT,CASSADLTGTQYF
TRBV5-1,TRBJ1-2,.,TRBD1,TGCGCCAGCAGAATTACTTCAGGGGGAAAGGGTGGCTACACCTTC,CASRITSGGKGGYTF
TRBV11-2,TRBJ1-1,.,.,TGTGCCAGCAGCTTAGACTCGGGGTATAAGAACACTGAAGCTTTCTTT,CASSLDSGYKNTEAFF
TRBV6-2/TRBV6-3,TRBJ2-3,.,.,TGTGCCAGCAGTTCCTACCGTTTAGAGCTCACAGATACGCAGTATTTT,CASSSYRLELTDTQYF
TRBV27,TRBJ1-2,.,.,TGTGCCAGCAGTTTACAGGGAAACTATGGCTACACCTTC,CASSLQGNYGYTF
TRBV10-3,TRBJ2-3,once,TRBD1,TGTGCCATCAGTGAGCCGACAGGGGGGGCTCCTCATACTAGCACAGATACGCAGTATTTT,CAISEPTGGAPHTSTDTQYF
TRBV7-6,TRBJ2-2,few,.,TGTGCCAGCAGCACTTTATATAAAACCGGGGAGCTGTTTTTT,CASSTLYKTGELFF
TRBV6-5,TRBJ1-5,.,TRBD1,TGTGCCAGCAGTTACTCGACAGGGGAGAGGGAGCCCCAGCATTTT,CASSYSTGEREPQHF
TRBV6-5,TRBJ2-2,.,.,TGTGCCAGCACTTTCACTAGCCACGGGGAGCTGTTTTTT,CASTFTSHGELFF
TRBV7-2,TRBJ2-1,.,TRBD2,TGTGCCAGCAGCAGACTAGCGGGAGGGCCGTTGAGCTCCTACAATGAGCAGTTCTTC,CASSRLAGGPLSSYNEQFF
TRBV3-1/TRBV3-2,TRBJ2-7,.,.,TGTGCCAGCAGCGAAGGGGGGGATGAAGACTACGAGCAGTACTTC,CASSEGGDEDYEQYF
TRBV12-5,TRBJ2-7,.,TRBD2,TGTGCTAGTGGTTTGGCCCTAGCGGCACAGTACTTC,CASGLALAAQYF
TRBV14,TRBJ2-1,.,TRBD2,TGTGCCAGCAGCTTCGTGGATAGCGGGAGTCTAGGTAATGAGCAGTTCTTC,CASSFVDSGSLGNEQFF
TRBV24-1,TRBJ2-1,.,TRBD2,TGTGCCACCAGTGATTTGGCGGGAGGACACAATGAGCAGTTCTTC,CATSDLAGGHNEQFF
TRBV11-3,TRBJ2-7,.,.,TGTGCCAGCAGCTCCCAGTCATCCGAGCAGTACTTC,CASSSQSSEQYF
TRBV28,TRBJ2-5,.,TRBD2,TGTGCCAGCAGTTTATGGGGGACTAGCGGGGAAGAGACCCAGTACTTC,CASSLWGTSGEETQYF
TRBV4-1,TRBJ1-2,few,.,TGCGCCAGCAGCCGGGACCGAGGGGGGGCCTATGGCTACACCTTC,CASSRDRGGAYGYTF
TRBV7-6,TRBJ2-7,.,TRBD1,TGTGCCAGCAGCTACAGGGGGCGCAACTACGAGCAGTACTTC,CASSYRGRNYEQYF
TRBV28,TRBJ2-1,.,TRBD2,TGTGCCAGCTGGACTAGCGGGAGTGTCAATGAGCAGTTCTTC,CASWTSGSVNEQFF
TRBV30,TRBJ2-3,.,.,TGTGCCTGGACCAGGGACACAGATACGCAGTATTTT,CAWTRDTDTQYF
TRBV28,TRBJ2-5,.,.,TGTGCCAGCAGAACACGGGGGGCCCAAGAGACCCAGTACTTC,CASRTRGAQETQYF